A single sample is the source of the 15 T cell receptor beta chains below, sequenced in a study of blood T cell dynamics during melanoma immunotherapy. Profiling relied on immunoSEQ multiplex PCR, and the TCRdb table lists in-frame clones only, not all of them. The profile shows tens of thousands of clones, 70% to 90% of them singletons. Stated time point: pre-treatment baseline. Sequencing was performed on blood, taken from a patient treated with checkpoint blockade. These receptors were obtained from a human donor with melanoma.

The rearrangement uses TRBV25-1 and TRBJ2-2; the D gene is possibly TRBD1 (5 bases). CDR1 and CDR2 from the germline V gene are MGHDK and SYGVNS. This CDR3 contains 18 residues. V was clipped by 0 bases and J by 5 bases, with 19 bases between them. Written as DNA, the CDR3 is TGTGCCAGCAGTGAATACGCCGCCAGGGCTCCCAGTACCGGGGAGCTGTTTTTT. Its translation is CASSEYAARAPSTGELFF.

CDR3 nucleotides: TGTGCCAGCAGTGAAGCCGCGGGACATCGGTTGGAGACCCAGTACTTC. This sequence encodes CASSEAAGHRLETQYF. This chain uses TRBV2 with TRBJ2-5; TRBD1 or TRBD2 may be the D gene (6 bases each). The CDR3 contains 16 residues. The germline gives CDR1 SNHLY, CDR2 FYNNEI. V was clipped by 0 bases and J by 5 bases, with 16 bases between them. The whole variable domain, filled in from reference TRBV2 and TRBJ2-5, reads EPEVTQTPSHQVTQMGQEVILRCVPISNHLYFYWYRQILGQKVEFLVSFYNNEISEKSEIFDDQFSVERPDGSNFTLKIRSTKLEDSAMYFCASSEAAGHRLETQYFGPGTRLLVL.

V gene TRBV6-1 combines with J gene TRBJ2-7; 8 positions match TRBD1. The germline V gene encodes CDR1 MNHNS and CDR2 SASEGT. This CDR3 contains 12 residues. Trimming cost V 7 bases and J 3 bases; bases outside gene matches: 2. The CDR3 region is CASMTGVYEQYF. CDR3 nucleotide sequence: TGTGCCAGCATGACAGGGGTCTACGAGCAGTACTTC.

The DNA of the CDR3 is TGCGCCAGCAGTTCTGGGACATCGAACACCGGGGAGCTGTTTTTT. It yields the protein CASSSGTSNTGELFF. The gene calls are TRBV4-1 and TRBJ2-2; D might be TRBD1 (6 bases). Germline CDR1 and CDR2: MGHRA and YSYEKL. Trimming took off 6 bases at V and 0 bases at J, with 11 bases between the two ends. The CDR3 length is 15 residues.

The table lists this clone with a few counts. This chain connects TRBV11-2 to TRBJ1-6; unclear D gene. Trimming removed 0 bases from V and 7 bases from J, with 4 bases in between. Germline-derived CDR1 and CDR2 are SGHAT and FQNNGV. The length of the CDR3 is 13 residues. The CDR3, as DNA: TGTGCCAGCAGCTTAGATGTCAATTCACCCCTCCACTTT. This encodes CASSLDVNSPLHF.

The chain combines TRBV7-6 with TRBJ2-1, with 7 bases fitting TRBD2. Germline V lookup: CDR1 SGHVS, CDR2 FNYEAQ. The CDR3 consists of 17 residues. The V and J ends lost 3 bases and 7 bases, in that order; junction bases with no gene match: 15. The CDR3 coding sequence is TGTGCCAGCAGCTTTTTAGTGATAGCGGGCACGGCGAATGAGCAGTTCTTC. The encoded protein is CASSFLVIAGTANEQFF. Full variable domain (rest looked up from reference TRBV7-6 and TRBJ2-1): GAGVSQSPRYKVTKRGQDVALRCDPISGHVSLYWYRQALGQGPEFLTYFNYEAQQDKSGLPNDRFSAERPEGSISTLTIQRTEQRDSAMYRCASSFLVIAGTANEQFFGPGTRLTVL.

The chain couples TRBV18 to TRBJ1-1; perhaps TRBD1 as D (6 bases). This CDR3 is 16 amino acids long. The germline V gene has CDR1 KGHSH and CDR2 LQKENI. Trimming shortened V by 2 bases and J by 1 base, and 14 bases separated the two germline ends. CDR3 nucleotide sequence: TGTGCCAGCTCACCAACAGGGTACGGGAAGAACACTGAAGCTTTCTTT. Protein product: CASSPTGYGKNTEAFF.

A few counts support this clone. The J gene is TRBJ2-7, the V gene TRBV2; D might be TRBD2 (6 bases). The CDR3 runs to 16 residues. Trimming removed 2 bases from V and 2 bases from J, with 16 bases in between. Germline CDR1 SNHLY, CDR2 FYNNEI. The CDR3 DNA follows: TGTGCCAGCAGTGAATTCTACGGGAGCGAAGCCTACGAGCAGTACTTC. It specifies CASSEFYGSEAYEQYF.

The chain combines TRBV28 with TRBJ2-7, with D perhaps matching TRBD2 (6 bases). Germline loops: CDR1 MDHEN, CDR2 SYDVKM. The CDR3 is made up of 14 amino acids. Trimming took 6 bases from V and 2 from J, leaving 14 bases between them. Here the CDR3 reads CASSFAGSAYEQYF. CDR3 in DNA: TGTGCCAGCAGCTTCGCCGGGAGCGCCTACGAGCAGTACTTC. Full variable domain (remainder filled in from reference TRBV28 and TRBJ2-7): DVKVTQSSRYLVKRTGEKVFLECVQDMDHENMFWYRQDPGLGLRLIYFSYDVKMKEKGDIPEGYSVSREKKERFSLILESASTNQTSMYLCASSFAGSAYEQYFGPGTRLTVT.

The chain carries TRBV7-7 and TRBJ2-1; 9 positions match TRBD2. Trimming cost V 1 base and J 9 bases; bases outside gene matches: 7. CDR1 is SSHAT and CDR2 is FNYEAQ in the germline V gene (reference sequence). CDR3 length equals 15 residues. CDR3 coding DNA: TGTGCCAGCAGCTTAGATGGGACTAGCTTTAGTGAGCAGTTCTTC. Translated, it gives CASSLDGTSFSEQFF.

The genes are TRBV7-9 and TRBJ1-1; D not resolved. V lost 5 bases to trimming and J lost 6 bases, with 10 bases between them. The germline V gene encodes CDR1 SEHNR and CDR2 FQNEAQ (reference sequence). The CDR3 has 12 amino acids. CDR3 DNA sequence: TGTGCCAGCAGCCCGTCTCTTGCTGAAGCTTTCTTT. Protein: CASSPSLAEAFF.

The chain is built from TRBV5-1 and TRBJ1-2; D gene uncertain. CDR1 is SGHRS and CDR2 is YFSETQ in the germline V gene. The CDR3 extends over 15 amino acids. Trimming removed 1 base from V and 3 bases from J, with 13 bases in between. CDR3 nucleotide sequence: TGCGCCAGCAGCTTGAGGGAGGGATGGGACTATGGCTACACCTTC. Translated: CASSLREGWDYGYTF.

The J gene is TRBJ2-1, the V gene TRBV28; TRBD2 matches at 12 bases. CDR1 is MDHEN, CDR2 SYDVKM, per germline. V lost 11 bases to trimming and J lost 9 bases; unmatched junction nucleotides: 8. The CDR3 consists of 13 residues. CDR3 protein: CAGTTSGSGEQFF. CDR3 nucleotide sequence: TGTGCCGGTACGACTAGCGGGAGTGGTGAGCAGTTCTTC.

The V gene is TRBV4-2, the J gene TRBJ2-2; TRBD2 matches 8 bases. CDR3 length: 16 residues. Germline loops: CDR1 LGHNA, CDR2 YNFKEQ. Trimming removed 1 base from V and 6 bases from J; junction bases left unmatched: 7. The CDR3 sequence: CASSQVSGRGAGELFF. In DNA, the CDR3 is TGTGCCAGCAGCCAAGTTTCCGGGAGGGGGGCCGGGGAGCTGTTTTTT.

The chain combines TRBV7-2 with TRBJ2-1; TRBD2 matches at 9 bases. V lost 5 bases and J lost 8; bases outside the gene matches: 13. The CDR3 runs 16 residues. CDR1 is SGHTA, CDR2 FQGNSA, per germline. CDR3 sequence (DNA): TGTGCCAGCAGCCTAGGCGCGGGAGGGCTTGGGGATGAGCAGTTCTTC. Protein: CASSLGAGGLGDEQFF.